This TCR beta chain appears in the sequencing data of a study of blood T cell repertoires in COVID-19. On the study more broadly: Acute and convalescent COVID-19 samples came from the United States, Italy and Spain. From T cells, B-cell-depleted T cells, or PBMCs came the material, which was cDNA or gDNA.

Clones were read by immunoSEQ multiplex PCR, and TCRdb kept only the in-frame ones, dropping some. The sample holds approximately 150,000 clones, 84% seen once. Trimming stripped 3 bases from V and 4 bases from J, with 21 bases between. The CDR3 extends over 17 amino acids. CDR1 and CDR2 from the germline V gene are SEHNR and FQNEAQ (reference sequence). This receptor was identified in a man aged 55 to 70 with active or convalescent COVID-19. The sample consisted of peripheral blood. This chain joins TRBV7-9 and TRBJ1-2, with D possibly being TRBD1 (5 bases). DNA of the CDR3: TGTGCCAGCAGCTTTAGGGTCTACGGGCAGGGAAGCTATGGCTACACCTTC. It is translated as CASSFRVYGQGSYGYTF.